This T cell receptor beta chain was identified in a study of Graves' ophthalmopathy and Graves' hyperthyroidism. Turning to the study itself: Peripheral blood was gathered at first diagnosis, ahead of any treatment whatsoever. General study findings and limits: A majority of expanded thyroid clonotypes exceeding 0.001 frequency were likewise present in blood. It was with roughly 70% sensitivity and roughly 75% specificity that the model predicted ophthalmopathy progression.

The length of the CDR3 is 17 residues. Germline CDR1 and CDR2: MNHEY and SMNVEV (reference sequence). V lost 6 bases to trimming and J lost 5 bases; unmatched junction nucleotides: 15. This clonotype occurred a few times. Its antigen is undetermined. Beta-chain TCR CDR3 regions were amplified from RNA transcripts. HTBI primers primed a first-round RT-PCR, and a second-round multiplex PCR followed. One entry per CDR3 protein results from TCRdb running MiXCR on the multiplex PCR reads. The data show 600,000 to 650,000 distinct CDR3 sequences, 20% to 25% seen once. Sequencing was done on a sample of peripheral blood. This clonotype originated in a young woman with stable Graves' hyperthyroidism. Some clones in this sample may be carry-over from other donors' samples. The J gene is TRBJ2-2, the V gene TRBV27; 7 nucleotides agree with TRBD2. The CDR3 sequence: CASRPLWGGPDTGELFF. Here the CDR3 DNA reads TGTGCCAGCAGACCACTTTGGGGAGGGCCCGATACCGGGGAGCTGTTTTTT.